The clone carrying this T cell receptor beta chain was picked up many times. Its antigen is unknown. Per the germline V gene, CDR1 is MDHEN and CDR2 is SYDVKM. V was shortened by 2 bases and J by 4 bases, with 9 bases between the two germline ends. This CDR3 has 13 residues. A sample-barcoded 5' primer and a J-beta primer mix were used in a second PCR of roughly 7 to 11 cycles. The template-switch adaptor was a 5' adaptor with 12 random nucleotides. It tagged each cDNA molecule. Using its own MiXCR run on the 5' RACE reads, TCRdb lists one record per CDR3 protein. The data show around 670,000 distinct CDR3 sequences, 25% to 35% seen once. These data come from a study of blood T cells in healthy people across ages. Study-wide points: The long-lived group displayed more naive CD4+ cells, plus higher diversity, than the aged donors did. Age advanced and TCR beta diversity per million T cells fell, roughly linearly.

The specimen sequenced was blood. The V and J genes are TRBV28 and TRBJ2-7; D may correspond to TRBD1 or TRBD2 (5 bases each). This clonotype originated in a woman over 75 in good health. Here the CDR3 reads CASSLGGGYEQYF. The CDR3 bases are TGTGCCAGCAGTTTAGGGGGTGGTTACGAGCAGTACTTC.